This T cell receptor beta chain was observed in a study of identical twins. Unique molecular identifiers were present on the cDNA, and a universal primer site came from template switching. A single record per CDR3 protein comes from TCRdb applying MiXCR to the 5' RACE reads. The sample holds some 1,600,000 distinct CDR3 sequences, around 33% seen once. Study-wide results and limits: Cross-sectional statistics underpinned the conclusions; the same donors were not followed. Twin sharing of out-of-frame TCR alpha was underestimated by models in monozygotic pairs. Less excess twin sharing appeared in beta out-of-frame sequences.

Notes on this clonotype: The antigen remains undetermined.

The sample consisted of cord blood. This receptor was identified in a newborn girl in good health.

The chain's CDR3 is CASSQKGTENLHNSPLHF. The CDR3 nucleotides read TGCGCCAGCAGCCAAAAGGGGACAGAGAACCTCCATAATTCACCCCTCCACTTT. The chain joins TRBV4-1 to TRBJ1-6; 7 bases are a match to TRBD1. The CDR3 has 18 residues. V shed 2 bases, J shed 5 bases, and the junction held 12 bases outside the gene matches. Germline-derived CDR1 and CDR2 are MGHRA and YSYEKL.